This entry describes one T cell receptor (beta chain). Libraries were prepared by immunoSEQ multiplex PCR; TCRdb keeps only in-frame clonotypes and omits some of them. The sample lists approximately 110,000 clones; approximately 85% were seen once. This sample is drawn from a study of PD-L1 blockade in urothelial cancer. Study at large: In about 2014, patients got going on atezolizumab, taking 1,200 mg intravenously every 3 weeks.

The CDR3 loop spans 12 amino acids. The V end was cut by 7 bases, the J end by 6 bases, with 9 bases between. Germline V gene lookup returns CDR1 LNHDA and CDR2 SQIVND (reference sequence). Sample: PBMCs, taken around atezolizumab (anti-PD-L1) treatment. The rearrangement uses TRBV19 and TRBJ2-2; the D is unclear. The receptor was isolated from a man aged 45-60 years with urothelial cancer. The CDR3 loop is CASTPRAGELFF. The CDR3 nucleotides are TGTGCCAGTACCCCACGGGCCGGGGAGCTGTTTTTT. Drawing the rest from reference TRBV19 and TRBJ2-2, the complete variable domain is DGGITQSPKYLFRKEGQNVTLSCEQNLNHDAMYWYRQDPGQGLRLIYYSQIVNDFQKGDIAEGYSVSREKKESFPLTVTSAQKNPTAFYLCASTPRAGELFFGEGSRLTVL.